This T cell receptor (beta chain) stems from a study of cytomegalovirus exposure and HLA in healthy donors. About the research overall: An early release of data contained some 80 million unique TCRs, which came from HLA-typed donors. Study-wide results and limits: There was a cluster of highly shared sequence variants that was likely a sequencing artifact.

Both 60 Vbeta primers and 13 Jbeta primers went into the PCR. This table comes from immunoSEQ multiplex PCR, and its TCRdb copy is limited to in-frame clones, with some not included. In the table there are roughly 89,000 clones, 65% to 85% of which are singletons. A note on this clone: As yet, its antigen is unknown.

Source material: PBMCs. The source of this sequence is a man aged 18 to 30 in good health and CMV-seronegative.

The CDR3 DNA is TGTGCCAGCAGTTACAGACAGGGGGTCTACGAGCAGTACTTC. Protein product: CASSYRQGVYEQYF. The chain joins TRBV6-6 to TRBJ2-7; 9 nucleotides agree with TRBD1. This CDR3 is 14 amino acids long. Looked up from germline, CDR1 is MNHNY and CDR2 is SVGAGI (reference sequence). V shed 2 bases, J shed 3 bases, and the junction held 2 bases outside the gene matches.